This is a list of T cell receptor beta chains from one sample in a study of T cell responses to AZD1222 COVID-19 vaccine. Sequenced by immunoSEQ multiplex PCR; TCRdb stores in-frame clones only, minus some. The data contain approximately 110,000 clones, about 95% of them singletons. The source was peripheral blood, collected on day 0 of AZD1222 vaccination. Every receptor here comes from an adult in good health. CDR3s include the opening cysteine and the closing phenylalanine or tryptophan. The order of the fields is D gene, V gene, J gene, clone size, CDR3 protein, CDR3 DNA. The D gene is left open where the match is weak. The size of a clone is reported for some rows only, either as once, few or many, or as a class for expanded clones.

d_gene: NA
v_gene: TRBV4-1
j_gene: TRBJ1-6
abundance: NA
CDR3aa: CASSQDVNSPLHF
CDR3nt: TGCGCCAGCAGCCAAGATGTAAATTCACCCCTCCACTTT

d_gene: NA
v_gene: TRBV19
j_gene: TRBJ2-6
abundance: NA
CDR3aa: CASRRGRQSSGANVLTF
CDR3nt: TGTGCCAGTAGACGGGGGAGGCAGAGCTCTGGGGCCAACGTCCTGACTTTC

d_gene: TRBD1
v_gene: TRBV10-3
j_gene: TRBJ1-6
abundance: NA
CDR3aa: CAISSTGESSYNSPLHF
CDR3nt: TGTGCCATCAGCTCCACAGGGGAAAGCTCCTATAATTCACCCCTCCACTTT

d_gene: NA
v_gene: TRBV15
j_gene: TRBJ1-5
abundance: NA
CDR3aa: CATSRVNQPQHF
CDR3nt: TGTGCCACCAGCAGGGTGAATCAGCCCCAGCATTTT

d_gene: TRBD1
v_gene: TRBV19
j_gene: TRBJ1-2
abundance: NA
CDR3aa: CASKTGVTNYGYTF
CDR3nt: TGTGCCAGTAAGACAGGGGTGACTAACTATGGCTACACCTTC

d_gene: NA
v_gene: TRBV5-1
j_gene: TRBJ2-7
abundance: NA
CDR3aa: CASSLARGAYEQYF
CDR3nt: TGCGCCAGCAGCTTGGCCAGGGGAGCCTACGAGCAGTACTTC

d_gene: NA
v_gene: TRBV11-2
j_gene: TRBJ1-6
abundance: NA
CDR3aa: CASSLDRKKLHF
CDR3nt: TGTGCCAGCAGCTTAGACAGAAAGAAACTCCACTTT

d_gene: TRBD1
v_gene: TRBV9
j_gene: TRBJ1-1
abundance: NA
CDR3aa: CASSPRQGRTEAFF
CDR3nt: TGTGCCAGCAGCCCCCGACAGGGGAGGACTGAAGCTTTCTTT

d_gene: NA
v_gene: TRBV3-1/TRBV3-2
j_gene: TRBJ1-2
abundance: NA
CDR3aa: CASSQEDGGMVGDYGYTF
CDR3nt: TGTGCCAGCAGCCAAGAGGATGGGGGGATGGTTGGAGACTATGGCTACACCTTC

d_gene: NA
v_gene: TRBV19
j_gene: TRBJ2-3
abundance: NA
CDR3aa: CASSMGLDTQYF
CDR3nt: TGTGCCAGTAGTATGGGTTTAGATACGCAGTATTTT

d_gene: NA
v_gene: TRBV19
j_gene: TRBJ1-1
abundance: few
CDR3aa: CASSPRELNTEAFF
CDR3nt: TGTGCCAGTAGTCCCAGGGAACTGAACACTGAAGCTTTCTTT

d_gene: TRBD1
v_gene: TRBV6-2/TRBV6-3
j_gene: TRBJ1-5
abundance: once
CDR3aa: CASSSPGTGIPNQPQHF
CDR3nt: TGTGCCAGCAGTTCCCCGGGGACAGGAATCCCCAATCAGCCCCAGCATTTT

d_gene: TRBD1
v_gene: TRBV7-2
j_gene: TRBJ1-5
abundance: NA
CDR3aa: CASSITGTVYSNQPQHF
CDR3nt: TGTGCCAGCAGCATAACCGGGACAGTTTATAGCAATCAGCCCCAGCATTTT

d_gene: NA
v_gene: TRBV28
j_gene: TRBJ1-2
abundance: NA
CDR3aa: CASSTLWGPANYGYTF
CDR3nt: TGTGCCAGCAGCACACTCTGGGGGCCCGCTAACTATGGCTACACCTTC